This TCR beta chain was recorded in a study of post-analysis software for immune sequencing data. The TCR beta cDNA libraries contained unique molecular identifiers. TCRdb re-analysed the PCR reads in MiXCR, keeping a single row per CDR3 protein. Counted here are 700,000 to 800,000 distinct CDR3 sequences, 30% occurring once; the ten biggest clones make up roughly 0.53%. Note on this clonotype: The target antigen is unknown.

The CDR3 totals 14 residues. Germline V gene data show CDR1 as SQVTM and CDR2 as ANQGSEA. Unmatched junction bases numbered 9, after V lost 7 bases and J lost 4 bases. General study findings and limits: Comparison of patients with controls showed a handful of TRBV segments more frequent in patients, TRBV5-6, TRBV5-1 and TRBV20-1 among them.

The source is a girl between 10 and 17 years old with multiple sclerosis. Sequenced material: blood. The gene calls are TRBV29-1 and TRBJ2-2, with 7 bases matching TRBD2. DNA for the CDR3: TGCAGCGCAGATGGGGGGGTGAGCACCGGGGAGCTGTTTTTT. Its translation is CSADGGVSTGELFF.